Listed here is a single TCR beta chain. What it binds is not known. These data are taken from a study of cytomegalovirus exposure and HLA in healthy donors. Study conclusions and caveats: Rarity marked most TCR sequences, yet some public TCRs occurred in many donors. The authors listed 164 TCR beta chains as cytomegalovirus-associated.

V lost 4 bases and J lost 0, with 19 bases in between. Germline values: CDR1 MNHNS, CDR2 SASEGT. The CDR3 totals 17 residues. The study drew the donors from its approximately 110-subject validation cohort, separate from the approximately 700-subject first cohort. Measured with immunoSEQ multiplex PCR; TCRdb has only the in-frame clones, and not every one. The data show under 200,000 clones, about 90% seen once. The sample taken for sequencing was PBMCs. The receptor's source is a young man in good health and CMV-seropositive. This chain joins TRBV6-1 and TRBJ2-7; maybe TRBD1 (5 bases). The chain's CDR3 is CASSGPTVGPVSYEQYF. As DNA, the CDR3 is TGTGCCAGCAGTGGGCCTACAGTGGGGCCCGTCTCCTACGAGCAGTACTTC.